Reported below is one T cell receptor (beta chain). The target antigen is unknown. Researchers sorted approximately 290,000 cells of each CD8+ T cell subset in triplicate. Naive cells were sorted as CD45RO-, CCR7+, CD27+ and CD95-. Via 5' RACE with UMI labels, TRB cDNA libraries were prepared. From the 5' RACE reads, TCRdb lists one entry per CDR3 protein and no DNA. This table holds 150,000 to 170,000 distinct CDR3 sequences. The data were obtained in a study of CXCR3-negative and CXCR3-positive naive CD8 T cells. Whole-study findings and limits: Naive cells that were CXCR3-positive had more hydrophobic TRB CDR3s (compared with CXCR3-negative naive cells). Surface CD5 was comparable between naive subsets; TCR strength was inferred from TRB CDR3 properties.

The CDR3 sequence is 13 residues long. Germline V CDR1 and CDR2: MDHEN, SYDVKM. The source of this sequence is a human donor in good health. Some clones in this sample may be carry-over from other donors' samples. The sample consisted of naive CXCR3+ CD8+ T cells from blood. Subset in this sample: CD45RO-CCR7+CD27+CD95- naive CD8+ T cells expressing CXCR3 (TNR3+). The chain links TRBV28 to TRBJ2-1. The CDR3 sequence is CASSLQSYNEQFF.